These T cell receptor beta chains were read from a single sample in a study of persistence of HIV-infected CD4 T cells. The data were produced by immunoSEQ multiplex PCR, yet TCRdb's version contains in-frame clones alone and is incomplete. The sample shows under 45,000 clones, 70% to 90% of them seen only once. These receptors have no known antigen. Source: CD4+ T cells sorted from PBMCs after approximately 19-hour stimulation, taken from a patient who received antiretroviral therapy. The source is an adult man with HIV who was CMV-seropositive. The CDR3 runs from the conserved cysteine through the conserved F or W.

j_gene | v_gene | CDR3aa
TRBJ2-7 | TRBV12-3/TRBV12-4 | CASSQSHEQYF
TRBJ1-6 | TRBV9 | CASSAGGVSYNSPLHF
TRBJ1-3 | TRBV19 | CASTKGSSGNTIYF
TRBJ1-5 | TRBV5-8 | CASSLTPHQPQHF
TRBJ1-2 | TRBV19 | CASSIGRNYGYTF
TRBJ1-4 | TRBV3-1/TRBV3-2 | CASSRNREGASNEKLFF
TRBJ2-7 | TRBV5-1 | CASSLGTEQYF
TRBJ2-7 | TRBV28 | CASTPSGSSYEQYF
TRBJ1-1 | TRBV7-9 | CASSLRDSATEAFF
TRBJ2-7 | TRBV5-1 | CASSLGTGVSYEQYF
TRBJ2-1 | TRBV10-2 | CASRRGDGEQFF
TRBJ2-3 | TRBV5-6 | CASSLMGERIDTQYF
TRBJ2-7 | TRBV6-5 | CASSSGSGGTYEQYF
TRBJ1-2 | TRBV2 | CASSEPLQGGYTF
TRBJ1-3 | TRBV6-5 | CASSYIGSGNTIYF
TRBJ1-1 | TRBV5-1 | CASSEDRGRVTEAFF
TRBJ1-2 | TRBV7-2 | CASSLVALLGHGYTF
TRBJ2-7 | TRBV2 | CASRPGTGSYEQYF
TRBJ2-2 | TRBV5-1 | CASSSGTSMGHTGELFF
TRBJ2-2 | TRBV2 | CASSLDRGTGELFF
TRBJ1-4 | TRBV9 | CASSVSGTGVEKLFF
TRBJ2-3 | TRBV2 | CASSESTDTQYF
TRBJ2-4 | TRBV19 | CATGVAGAVQYF
TRBJ1-2 | TRBV18 | CASSPSSGPERKGYTF
TRBJ2-7 | TRBV28 | CASRLTGASYEQYF
TRBJ1-2 | TRBV3-1/TRBV3-2 | CASSQGARSDGYTF
TRBJ2-6 | TRBV28 | CASSPGQASGANVLTF
TRBJ1-3 | TRBV6-5 | CASSRGQVSGNTIYF
TRBJ1-5 | TRBV19 | CASSVRGQPQHF
TRBJ1-2 | TRBV5-4 | CASSLMGGQGSGYTF
TRBJ2-2 | TRBV4-1 | CASSQDHRGTGELFF
TRBJ2-6 | TRBV2 | CASLRNSGANVLTF
TRBJ2-1 | TRBV2 | CASSEAVLAGYNEQFF
TRBJ1-6 | TRBV5-6 | CASSFWDRGSSPLHF
TRBJ2-7 | TRBV20-1 | CSASGPVGSGASYEQYF
TRBJ2-3 | TRBV5-1 | CASGGAAEDTQYF
TRBJ2-5 | TRBV18 | CASSPPSRAETQYF
TRBJ2-1 | TRBV6-4 | CASSDRGSLGGEQFF
TRBJ2-6 | TRBV28 | CASTGGLSGANVLTF
TRBJ1-5 | TRBV4-1 | CASSLRGAEDGGNQPQHF
TRBJ2-4 | TRBV10-2 | CASTSGRENIQYF
TRBJ2-3 | TRBV5-4 | CASSPMLGGETDTQYF
TRBJ2-2 | TRBV5-1 | CASSFAGTTGELFF
TRBJ1-2 | TRBV28 | CASSSQAGGNYGYTF
TRBJ2-3 | TRBV2 | CARSGPPDTQYF
TRBJ2-7 | TRBV7-3 | CASSPGQGTYEQYF
TRBJ1-2 | TRBV29-1 | CSVVGSSDYGYTF
TRBJ1-1 | TRBV7-2 | CASSLGTYVSNTEAFF
TRBJ2-7 | TRBV20-1 | CSGGDSYEQYF
TRBJ2-2 | TRBV7-3 | CASSLEPSGTGELFF
TRBJ1-1 | TRBV18 | CASSPRDRGSTEAFF